One sample yielded the 24 T cell receptor beta chains listed below, sequenced in a study of glioma-infiltrating T cells. TCR alpha and beta CDR3 regions were amplified from RNA using iRepertoire nested multiplex PCR. TCRdb used MiXCR to reprocess the multiplex PCR reads, holding one entry per CDR3 protein. The data contain about 130,000 distinct CDR3 sequences, around 25% of them singletons. Sequenced sample: glioma tissue, nonneoplastic brain tissue, or PBMCs (not recorded which). These receptors all come from a human donor with low-grade glioma or glioblastoma, undergoing nonglioma brain surgery, or in good health (not recorded which).

Here the CDR3 DNA reads TGCAGTGCTACCAGACTAGCGGGCAGGCTGCGGAATGAGCAGTTCTTC. This sequence encodes CSATRLAGRLRNEQFF. The J gene is TRBJ2-1, the V gene TRBV20-1; 10 bases line up with TRBD2. The CDR3 spans 16 residues. Germline lookup yields CDR1 DFQATT and CDR2 SNEGSKA (reference sequence). Trimming at V came to 4 bases and at J to 7 bases, leaving 13 bases not matched to a gene.

This chain joins TRBV4-2 and TRBJ1-5; TRBD1 might be the D (5 bases). CDR1 and CDR2 from the germline V gene are LGHNA and YNFKEQ. The V end was cut by 1 base, the J end by 7 bases, with 11 bases between. The length of the CDR3 is 14 residues. The CDR3 DNA sequence: TGTGCCAGCAGCCAAGGCAGGGTCAACCAGCCCCAGCATTTT. Amino acid sequence: CASSQGRVNQPQHF.

This clonotype was seen many times. The chain recombines TRBV6-1 with TRBJ2-3; 11 positions match TRBD1. Trimming removed 6 bases from V and 1 base from J; junction bases left unmatched: 9. Germline CDR1 is MNHNS and CDR2 is SASEGT. This CDR3 comprises 17 residues. CDR3 DNA sequence: TGTGCCAGCAGCACCGGGACAGGGGGATCTGGCACAGATACGCAGTATTTT. As protein: CASSTGTGGSGTDTQYF.

The J gene is TRBJ1-1, the V gene TRBV19; D call uncertain. Trimming removed 1 base at V and 2 bases at J, with 5 bases between. Germline V CDR1 and CDR2: LNHDA, SQIVND (reference sequence). This CDR3 contains 13 residues. DNA for the CDR3: TGTGCCAGTAGTATAGCCGAAAACACTGAAGCTTTCTTT. It is translated as CASSIAENTEAFF.

As to this clonotype: The junction differs from germline at one of its ends, possibly a read error. The chain couples TRBV25-1 to TRBJ1-6; no reliable D call. This CDR3 contains 15 residues. Per germline, CDR1 MGHDK and CDR2 SYGVNS. The CDR3 nucleotides read TGTACCAGCAGTGAATCCGACCCAAGCAATTCACCCCTCCACTTT. This gives the protein CTSSESDPSNSPLHF.

This clonotype was recorded at least ten times. The genes are TRBV6-6 and TRBJ2-1; D is possibly TRBD2 (5 bases). V lost 2 bases, J lost 7 bases, and 12 bases lay in between. Germline V gene lookup returns CDR1 MNHNY and CDR2 SVGAGI (reference sequence). This CDR3 region has 14 residues. As DNA, the CDR3 is TGTGCCAGCAGTTACAAGGACTGGGGAAATGAGCAGTTCTTC. Its protein is CASSYKDWGNEQFF.

The chain has TRBV4-2 and TRBJ2-1, with TRBD2 matching 11 bases. V was clipped by 3 bases and J by 8 bases; unmatched bases: 6. The CDR3 spans 15 residues. Per the germline V gene, CDR1 is LGHNA and CDR2 is YNFKEQ. This CDR3 is CASSQGSGGAHEQFF. CDR3 nucleotide sequence: TGTGCCAGCAGCCAGGGTAGCGGGGGGGCCCATGAGCAGTTCTTC.

The rearrangement joins TRBV24-1 to TRBJ2-2, with D perhaps assigned TRBD1 or TRBD2 (7 bases each). Trimming cost V 7 bases and J 2 bases, with 13 bases left between them. Germline-derived CDR1 and CDR2 are KGHDR and SFDVKD. The CDR3 extends over 15 amino acids. The CDR3 here is CATSGRTGNTGELFF. CDR3 DNA sequence: TGTGCCACCAGCGGGAGGACAGGCAACACCGGGGAGCTGTTTTTT.

This clonotype has a handful of counts. The chain joins TRBV20-1 to TRBJ2-3, with 7 bases identical to TRBD2. There are 15 residues in the CDR3. The J segment lost 2 bases and the V segment lost 4 bases, leaving 9 bases of the junction unmatched. Germline V gives CDR1 DFQATT, CDR2 SNEGSKA (reference sequence). Here the CDR3 DNA reads TGCAGTGCTATCTCTTCGCGGGAGTACACAGATACGCAGTATTTT. As protein: CSAISSREYTDTQYF.

V is TRBV29-1 and J is TRBJ2-3; the D is unclear. CDR1 SQVTM and CDR2 ANQGSEA come from the germline V gene. This CDR3 is 13 amino acids long. V lost 3 bases to trimming and J lost 2 bases, with 9 bases between them. The CDR3, as DNA: TGCAGCGTTGATGATGACTTCACAGATACGCAGTATTTT. As protein: CSVDDDFTDTQYF.

Remarks on this clonotype: This may come from a read error, since a much larger clone is one base off. The gene calls are TRBV20-1 and TRBJ2-3; D is possibly TRBD1 or TRBD2 (5 bases each). The V and J ends lost 6 bases and 4 bases respectively, with 14 bases between them. CDR3 length: 13 amino acids. Germline V gene data show CDR1 as DFQATT and CDR2 as SNEGSKA (reference sequence). CDR3 protein: CSATDPGPDTQYF. The CDR3 region has the DNA TGCAGTGCAACGGACCCGGGGCCAGATACGCAGTATTTT.

Regarding this clonotype: A read error is possible here, since a much larger clone lies one base away. The gene calls are TRBV28 and TRBJ2-5; D not certain. CDR1 is MDHEN and CDR2 is SYDVKM in the germline V gene. This CDR3 region has 12 residues. CDR3 sequence reads: CASSLDQEIQYF. CDR3 nucleotides: TGTGCCAGCAGTCTAGATCAAGAGATCCAGTACTTC.

V is TRBV29-1 and J is TRBJ2-7, with 11 positions matching TRBD1. The CDR3 has 13 residues. CDR1 SQVTM and CDR2 ANQGSEA come from the germline V gene. V dropped 4 bases and J dropped 7; count of bases not matched to a gene: 6. Written as DNA, the CDR3 is TGCAGCGTTGGAACCGGGACAGGGGGTGAGCAGTACGTC. Its translation: CSVGTGTGGEQYV.

This clonotype was observed at least ten times. The V call is TRBV4-2, the J call TRBJ1-1; 10 nucleotides agree with TRBD1. The CDR3 length is 15 residues. Germline V gene lookup returns CDR1 LGHNA and CDR2 YNFKEQ. Germline trimming cut 0 bases from V and 7 bases from J; bases unmatched to any gene: 5. The CDR3 spells CASSQEGTGVGEAFF. The CDR3 coding sequence is TGTGCCAGCAGCCAAGAGGGGACAGGGGTAGGTGAAGCTTTCTTT.

This clonotype was recorded many times. The chain carries TRBV28 and TRBJ2-7; 9 nucleotides match TRBD1. Germline CDR1 MDHEN, CDR2 SYDVKM. CDR3 length: 17 amino acids. V shed 5 bases and J 6 bases; nucleotides not matched to a gene: 17. CDR3 bases: TGTGCCAGCAGTCGAACAATGACGGGACAGGGATCCCTCGAGCAGTACGTC. It encodes CASSRTMTGQGSLEQYV.

In this sample, this clonotype turned up a few times. This chain joins TRBV24-1 and TRBJ1-5, with D possibly TRBD1 on 6 matching bases. In germline, CDR1 is KGHDR, CDR2 SFDVKD. V gave up 3 bases and J gave up 3 bases, with 11 bases separating them. CDR3 size: 15 residues. DNA for the CDR3: TGTGCCACCAGTGATGCGGGACACAACAATCAGCCCCAGCATTTT. Amino acids: CATSDAGHNNQPQHF.

This clonotype was recorded many times. V usage is TRBV6-1 and J usage is TRBJ1-2; D is unclear. Germline V gene data show CDR1 as MNHNS and CDR2 as SASEGT. The ends were cut back, 1 base at V and 4 bases at J, with 10 bases in the middle. The CDR3 is 14 residues long. DNA for the CDR3: TGTGCCAGCAGTGAAGGTCCTTTGGGCTATGGCTACACCTTC. Its translation is CASSEGPLGYGYTF.

In this sample, this clonotype turned up many times. V usage is TRBV2 and J usage is TRBJ1-5, with a tentative D call TRBD1 (5 bases). Trimming pared 7 bases from V and 7 bases from J, leaving 14 bases between. The CDR3 spans 13 residues. From germline, CDR1 is SNHLY and CDR2 FYNNEI. For the CDR3, the DNA is TGTGCCAGCAACCGAGACAGCGGACAGCCCCAGCATTTT. Its translation is CASNRDSGQPQHF.

This clonotype came up many times. The CDR3 reads CASRPLGRQETQYF. The CDR3 DNA sequence: TGCGCCAGCAGGCCTCTCGGGAGACAAGAGACCCAGTACTTC. The genes are TRBV4-1 and TRBJ2-5; a weak D match, TRBD2 (6 bases). The CDR3 loop spans 14 amino acids. Germline V gene lookup returns CDR1 MGHRA and CDR2 YSYEKL. V gave up 6 bases and J gave up 2 bases, with 13 bases separating them.

Remarks on this clonotype: This may come from a read error, since a much larger clone is one base off. For the CDR3, the DNA is TGTGCCAGCAGTTACCGGGACACGGGCACTGAAGCTTTCTTT. Translating it yields CASSYRDTGTEAFF. The V gene is TRBV6-6, the J gene TRBJ1-1, with a weak D call TRBD1 (6 bases). Germline V gene lookup returns CDR1 MNHNY and CDR2 SVGAGI (reference sequence). The CDR3 totals 14 residues. Trimming took 2 bases from V and 4 from J, leaving 11 bases between them.

This sequence joins TRBV18 and TRBJ1-1; D gene ambiguous. The germline V gene has CDR1 KGHSH and CDR2 LQKENI. This CDR3 contains 13 residues. Trimming took 4 bases from V and 1 from J, leaving 7 bases between them. This CDR3 is CASSHAPNTEAFF. In DNA, the CDR3 is TGTGCCAGCTCACATGCCCCGAACACTGAAGCTTTCTTT.

This clonotype was observed a few times. This rearrangement joins TRBV3-1 to TRBJ1-1; D unresolved. From germline, CDR1 is LGHDT and CDR2 YNNKEL (reference sequence). V was pared by 3 bases and J by 1 base, with 9 bases between. The CDR3 length is 14 residues. CDR3 protein: CASSQPAANTEAFF. CDR3 DNA sequence: TGTGCCAGCAGCCAGCCTGCCGCGAACACTGAAGCTTTCTTT.

The V and J genes are TRBV29-1 and TRBJ1-4, with D perhaps TRBD1 (5 bases). Per germline, CDR1 SQVTM and CDR2 ANQGSEA. This CDR3 comprises 13 residues. V was pared by 5 bases and J by 7 bases, with 14 bases between. In DNA, the CDR3 is TGCAGCGTTCGGGGCAGGGACGGTGAAAAACTGTTTTTT. Amino acid sequence: CSVRGRDGEKLFF.

This clonotype was counted only a few times. The chain carries TRBV20-1 and TRBJ2-4, with TRBD2 matching over 8 bases. There are 15 residues in the CDR3. Germline CDR1 and CDR2: DFQATT and SNEGSKA (reference sequence). J was trimmed by 1 base and V by 5 bases; bases with no gene match: 7. DNA for the CDR3: TGCAGTGCTTACTTCGGGGGGGCGGCCAAAAACATTCAGTACTTC. Protein: CSAYFGGAAKNIQYF.